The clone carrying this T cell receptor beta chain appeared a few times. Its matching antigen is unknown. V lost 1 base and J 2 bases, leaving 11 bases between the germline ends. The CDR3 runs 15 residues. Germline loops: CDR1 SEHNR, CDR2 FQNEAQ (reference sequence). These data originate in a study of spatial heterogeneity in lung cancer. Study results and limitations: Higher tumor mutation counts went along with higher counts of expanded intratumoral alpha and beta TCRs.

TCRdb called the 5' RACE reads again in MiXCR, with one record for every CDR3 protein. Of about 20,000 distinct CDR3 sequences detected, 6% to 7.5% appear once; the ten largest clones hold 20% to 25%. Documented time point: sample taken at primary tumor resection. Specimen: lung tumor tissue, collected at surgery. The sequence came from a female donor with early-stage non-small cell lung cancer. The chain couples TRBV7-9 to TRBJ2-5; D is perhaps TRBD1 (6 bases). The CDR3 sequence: CASSLERTAQETQYF. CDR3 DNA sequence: TGTGCCAGCAGCTTAGAACGGACAGCACAAGAGACCCAGTACTTC.